These T cell receptor beta chains were read from a single sample in a study of CD8 T cells in ankylosing spondylitis. TCRdb ran MiXCR on the 5' RACE reads and lists one entry per CDR3 protein. The sample lists tens of thousands of distinct CDR3 sequences, more than 25% occurring once. The sequenced material came from blood, either unsorted or a sorted T cell fraction (not recorded which). These receptors came from a male donor with ankylosing spondylitis or in good health (not recorded which). Both conserved end residues are part of each CDR3. D genes are given only for firm matches.

>15|-|TRBJ2-1|TRBV9
CASSVKAGRYNEQFF
>16|-|TRBJ2-2|TRBV12-3/TRBV12-4
CASSLDRGANTGELFF
>13|-|TRBJ1-1|TRBV7-7
CASSPQGSTEAFF
>15|-|TRBJ2-1|TRBV5-1
CASSLLDLTLNEQFF
>19|TRBD1|TRBJ1-3|TRBV11-1
CASSFWGQGTLSPGNTIYF
>18|-|TRBJ2-1|TRBV12-3/TRBV12-4
CASSSGSAAMSSYNEQFF
>14|TRBD2|TRBJ2-1|TRBV20-1
CSASLAGVYNEQFF
>13|-|TRBJ2-7|TRBV5-1
CASSFGSSNEQYF
>14|-|TRBJ1-1|TRBV15
CATSSPAAGVEAFF
>12|-|TRBJ2-3|TRBV20-1
CSALTSTDTQYF
>18|-|TRBJ1-5|TRBV20-1
CSARDESRGSGRNQPQHF
>14|-|TRBJ1-4|TRBV5-6
CASSLGQYNEKLFF
>13|-|TRBJ1-2|TRBV19
CASSLLDWEGYTF
>13|-|TRBJ1-2|TRBV6-5
CASSYERVYGYTF
>14|-|TRBJ1-1|TRBV2
CASSESSGRPIAFF
>12|-|TRBJ2-3|TRBV7-3
CASSLTGYTQYF
>15|TRBD1|TRBJ1-2|TRBV12-3/TRBV12-4
CASSALGTGGYGYTF
>16|-|TRBJ1-6|TRBV18
CASSLGDRRSNSPLHF
>10|-|TRBJ2-5|TRBV20-1
CSARTETQYF
>14|-|TRBJ2-3|TRBV27
CASSLLGGPATQYF
>16|-|TRBJ2-7|TRBV7-9
CASSLAPPGDSYEQYF
>18|-|TRBJ1-2|TRBV11-1
CASSYGQKFVDVNYGYTF
>15|TRBD1|TRBJ1-6|TRBV7-2
CASSLRDSYNSPLHF
>8|-|TRBJ2-7|TRBV10-1
CASKRRGF
>12|-|TRBJ2-2|TRBV12-3/TRBV12-4
CASSLDSGELFF
>13|-|TRBJ1-1|TRBV5-1
CASSVNLNTEAFF
>15|TRBD2|TRBJ2-5|TRBV28
CASSLIAGGQETQYF
>14|TRBD1|TRBJ2-7|TRBV5-1
CASSVNRGIYEQYF
>12|-|TRBJ2-1|TRBV7-3
CASSTTGVGQFF
>12|-|TRBJ2-7|TRBV5-1
CASSLGGYEQYF
>14|-|TRBJ2-3|TRBV15
CATSRERGTDTQYF
>21|TRBD2|TRBJ2-7|TRBV6-2/TRBV6-3
CASSFSLLLASGRGGSYEQYF
>14|-|TRBJ1-6|TRBV5-1
CASSLEVKDSPLHF
>11|-|TRBJ2-7|TRBV29-1
CSVPWGDEQYF
>17|-|TRBJ2-2|TRBV5-6
CASSLELHSVNTGELFF
>16|TRBD2|TRBJ2-5|TRBV10-3
CAIKSDGGAWKETQYF
>14|TRBD1|TRBJ2-7|TRBV5-1
CASRPGTGLSEQYF
>13|-|TRBJ2-1|TRBV6-5
CASSYGGGNEQFF
>15|TRBD1|TRBJ1-1|TRBV5-1
CASSTSGQGGTEAFF
>14|-|TRBJ2-3|TRBV20-1
CSASGVGARDTQYF
>15|-|TRBJ2-2|TRBV7-2
CASSLSRGGTGELFF
>14|-|TRBJ1-2|TRBV20-1
CSARLRTDAYGYTF
>14|-|TRBJ1-2|TRBV7-2
CASSLGSGKYGYTF
>12|-|TRBJ1-2|TRBV7-2
CASSLMSYGYTF
>11|-|TRBJ2-3|TRBV29-1
CSGAQTATQYF
>18|-|TRBJ1-2|TRBV5-1
CASSQRSSWTETSYRYTF
>16|TRBD2|TRBJ2-5|TRBV7-2
CASSFRSGGLQETQYF
>18|-|TRBJ2-2|TRBV15
CATSREVFGIINTGELFF
>16|TRBD1|TRBJ2-3|TRBV5-1
CASSLEAQGNTDTQYF
>13|-|TRBJ2-7|TRBV12-3/TRBV12-4
CASSFTDSYEQYF
>16|-|TRBJ2-1|TRBV27
CASSLYGVEHYNEQFF
>14|-|TRBJ2-3|TRBV5-1
CASSLGQSTDTQYF
>16|TRBD1|TRBJ2-1|TRBV29-1
CSVESRDRAYLREQFF